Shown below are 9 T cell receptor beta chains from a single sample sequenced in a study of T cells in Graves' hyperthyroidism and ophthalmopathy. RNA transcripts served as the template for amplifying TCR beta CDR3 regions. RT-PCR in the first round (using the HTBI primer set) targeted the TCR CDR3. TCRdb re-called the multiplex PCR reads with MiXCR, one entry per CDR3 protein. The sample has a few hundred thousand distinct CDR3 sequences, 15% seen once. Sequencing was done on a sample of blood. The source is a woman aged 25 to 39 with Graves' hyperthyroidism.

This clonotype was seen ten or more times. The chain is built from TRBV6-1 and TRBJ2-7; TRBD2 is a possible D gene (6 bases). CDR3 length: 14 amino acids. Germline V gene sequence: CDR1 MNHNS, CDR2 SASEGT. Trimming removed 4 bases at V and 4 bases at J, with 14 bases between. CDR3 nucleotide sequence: TGTGCCAGCAGTGCCTCGGGACTTATTTACGAGCAGTACTTC. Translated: CASSASGLIYEQYF.

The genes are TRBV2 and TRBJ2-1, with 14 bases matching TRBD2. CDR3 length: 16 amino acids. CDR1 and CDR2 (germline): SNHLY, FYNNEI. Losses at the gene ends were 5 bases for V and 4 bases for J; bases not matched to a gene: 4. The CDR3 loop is CASSRLAGGTYNEQFF. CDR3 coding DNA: TGTGCCAGCAGTAGACTAGCGGGAGGGACATACAATGAGCAGTTCTTC.

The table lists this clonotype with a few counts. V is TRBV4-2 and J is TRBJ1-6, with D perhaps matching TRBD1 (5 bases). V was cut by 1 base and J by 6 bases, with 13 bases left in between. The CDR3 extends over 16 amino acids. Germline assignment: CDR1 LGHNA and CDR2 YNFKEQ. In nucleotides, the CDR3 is TGTGCCAGCAGCCAAGGTGTTCAGGGCTCTAATTCACCCCTCCACTTT. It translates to CASSQGVQGSNSPLHF.

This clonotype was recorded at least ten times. Written as DNA, the CDR3 is TGTGCCAGCAGTTTTCAGGTTCTCTCCTACAATGAGCAGTTCTTC. Protein: CASSFQVLSYNEQFF. The gene calls are TRBV12-3 or TRBV12-4 and TRBJ2-1, with D unresolved. V lost 3 bases and J lost 0, with 9 bases in between. The CDR3 loop spans 15 amino acids.

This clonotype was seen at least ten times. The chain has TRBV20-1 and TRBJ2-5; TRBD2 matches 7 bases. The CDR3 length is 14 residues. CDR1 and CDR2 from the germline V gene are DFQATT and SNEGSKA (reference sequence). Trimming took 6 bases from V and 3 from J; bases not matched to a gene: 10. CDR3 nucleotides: TGCAGTGCGACGATCGGGACTACCAAAGAGACCCAGTACTTC. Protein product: CSATIGTTKETQYF.

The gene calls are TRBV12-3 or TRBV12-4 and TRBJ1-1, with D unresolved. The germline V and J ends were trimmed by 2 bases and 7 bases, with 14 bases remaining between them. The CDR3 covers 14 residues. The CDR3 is CASSLREGFDEAFF. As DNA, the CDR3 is TGTGCCAGCAGTTTACGTGAAGGGTTCGATGAAGCTTTCTTT.

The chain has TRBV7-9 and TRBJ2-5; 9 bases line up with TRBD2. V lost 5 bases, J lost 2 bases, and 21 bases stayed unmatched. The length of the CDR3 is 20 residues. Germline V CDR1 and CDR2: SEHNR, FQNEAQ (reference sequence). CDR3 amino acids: CASSPTGTSRYFLSQETQYF. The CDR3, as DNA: TGTGCCAGCAGCCCAACCGGGACTAGCAGATACTTTCTGTCTCAAGAGACCCAGTACTTC. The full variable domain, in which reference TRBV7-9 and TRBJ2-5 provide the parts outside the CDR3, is DTGVSQNPRHKITKRGQNVTFRCDPISEHNRLYWYRQTLGQGPEFLTYFQNEAQLEKSRLLSDRFSAERPKGSFSTLEIQRTEQGDSAMYLCASSPTGTSRYFLSQETQYFGPGTRLLVL.

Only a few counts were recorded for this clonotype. CDR3 nucleotide sequence: TGTGCCAGCAGCCAAGTCACCGGGAGGGCCTTGAGAGGTGAGCAGTTCTTC. Protein sequence: CASSQVTGRALRGEQFF. V usage is TRBV14 and J usage is TRBJ2-1; TRBD2 matches 8 bases. The V gene end was trimmed by 1 base and the J gene end by 9 bases; junction bases not matched to a gene: 14. The CDR3 extends over 17 amino acids. CDR1 is SGHDN, CDR2 FVKESK, per germline.

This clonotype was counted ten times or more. The CDR3 region is CASSQDGLSAFLDTQYF. In DNA, the CDR3 is TGCGCCAGCAGCCAAGATGGGTTGTCCGCTTTTTTGGATACGCAGTATTTT. The J gene is TRBJ2-3, the V gene TRBV4-1; D not certain. There are 17 residues in the CDR3. Germline V gene data show CDR1 as MGHRA and CDR2 as YSYEKL. V was trimmed by 0 bases and J by 6 bases, leaving 19 bases between them.